This note documents a single TCR beta chain sequence. Per germline, CDR1 ENHRY and CDR2 SYGVKD. Trimming cost V 7 bases and J 0 bases, with 4 bases left between them. The CDR3 has 12 amino acids. Time point specified: pre-sensitization, week 0. The treatment denotes: therapeutic diphenylcyclopropenone sensitization with weekly scalp DPC. The data are from a study of human T cells and chemical hapten exposure. TCRdb reprocessed the RACE reads with MiXCR, giving one entry per CDR3 protein. The profile shows 380,000 or so distinct CDR3 sequences, 5% to 6.5% of them singletons. This chain joins TRBV10-3 and TRBJ2-1; D is uncertain. Sequenced material: whole blood, taken in connection with sensitization to the hapten diphenylcyclopropenone (DPC). The source is a woman younger than 35 with alopecia areata. Some clones in this sample may be carry-over from other donors' samples. The CDR3 reads CAIKNSYNEQFF. The CDR3 DNA reads TGTGCCATCAAAAACTCCTACAATGAGCAGTTCTTC.